This TCR beta chain originates from a study of shared clonotypes between healthy human individuals. Whole-study findings and limits: In having few donors, the study represented limited genetic and exposure-history diversity.

Cells designated naive CD8 were CD45RO-negative and were positively selected for CCR7, with terminally differentiated effector memory CD45RA+ cells excluded. Clones were sequenced by immunoSEQ multiplex PCR, and TCRdb holds only the in-frame ones, with some missing. Of a few hundred thousand clones listed, over 95% are singletons. V lost 0 bases and J 2 bases, leaving 15 bases between the germline ends. The length of the CDR3 is 17 residues. CDR1 is LNHDA and CDR2 is SQIVND in the germline V gene (reference sequence). With regard to this clone: Its target is unknown.

The genes are TRBV19 and TRBJ2-3; D ambiguous. The TCR originated in a woman aged 25 to 39 in good health. The sequencing sample was made of naive CD8+ T cells sorted from blood. This CDR3 reads CASSIDLELGNTDTQYF. For the CDR3, the DNA is TGTGCCAGTAGTATAGATTTAGAGCTTGGAAACACAGATACGCAGTATTTT.